The present T cell receptor (beta chain) was sequenced within a study of human T cells and chemical hapten exposure (dated by TCRdb to the early 2020s). With respect to the entire study: For sensitization, 2% DPC in acetone was applied to an approximately 2 cm by approximately 2 cm area of upper inner arm skin. Peripheral blood TCR repertoire changes were tracked in vivo in alopecia patients during primary and secondary sensitization to the hapten diphenylcyclopropenone (DPC). Patch tests used Finn chambers with 0.01% DPC on the upper back, scored after 6 days by International Contact Dermatitis Research Group standards. The patient cohort, mostly female, included alopecia areata with under or over 50% scalp involvement, alopecia totalis and alopecia universalis. Throughout the study period of approximately 23 weeks, patients also received therapeutic DPC doses to the scalp every week. The libraries were sequenced as a pool, and the TCR yield per sample differed mostly because of small variations in library volumes within the pool. Patient blood was sampled pre-sensitization (week 0) and at 2, 6 and about 24 weeks after DPC sensitization. Nearly 30 alopecia patients gave blood for TCR sequencing at one to four time points (pre-sensitization, 2, 6 and 24 weeks).

This clonotype was detected ten times or more. Its cognate antigen has yet to be identified. Base qualities are missing; no much larger clone stands one base away. The time point label corresponds to: pre-sensitization, week 0. The treatment or condition label here, explained by the study, means: therapeutic diphenylcyclopropenone sensitization with weekly scalp DPC. At each patch-test visit, blood was drawn before the patch test was applied. Eligible patients were aged 18 to 70, diagnosed with alopecia, deemed suitable for DPC therapy, and excluded if pregnant. Total RNA was isolated from unfractionated whole blood collected in Tempus Blood RNA tubes. Preparation of the library involved RACE. This sample was sequenced with a NextSeq 500. During library preparation, unique molecular identifiers were attached to individual cDNA molecules so that TCRs could be counted in a quantitative, reproducible way. For every blood RNA sample, sequencing covered both the TCR alpha and TCR beta chains. As for the original processing: The median number of TCRs per sample was roughly 94,000, ranging from roughly 20,000 to 700,000. The Decombinator software suite was used to annotate the V, J and CDR3 of the TCR reads. To make PS versus PT1 abundance plots, every sample was subsampled to the same number of TCRs (28,000). TCRs were defined as expanded if absent before sensitization and observed at least eight times at the 2-week time point. Clones were called with MiXCR by TCRdb after fastp trimmed the public reads at Q25, and only in-frame beta chains were retained. One record per CDR3 amino acid sequence lists the most common genes and DNA. The V and J calls follow TCRdb's processing rather than the paper's. In this sample the table shows 350,000 to 400,000 distinct CDR3 sequences, more than 4.5% of which occur a single time. The ten most abundant clones make up just over 2.5% of the sample.

Points the paper makes about the study in general: Compared with pre-sensitization or healthy control sets, expanded TCRs formed significantly more large CDR3 similarity clusters, which is consistent with antigen-driven responses. No change with DPC sensitization was found in the number of TCRs above 1 in 1000 frequency, and no evidence of global repertoire structure alterations was found. After repeated subsampling, the strength of the expansion versus patch-test correlation and the threshold at which it became significant changed. All patients had alopecia, a presumed autoimmune disease, so their immune response might differ from that of healthy individuals. Patch test score was positively correlated with the number of PT1 expanded TCRs, with significance at thresholds 8, 16 and 32 but not at 4.

V loses 0 bases at its end and J loses 0 bases; junction bases beyond the gene matches: 4. The CDR3 goes from the cysteine to the phenylalanine over 16 residues. Only the CDR3 portion is preserved as DNA: 48 bases, with reading frame beginning at the first base. The germline V gene yields LGHNA for CDR1 and YNFKEQ for CDR2. The rearrangement combines TRBV4-2 with TRBJ2-5, with TRBD1 identical over 7 junction bases. The specimen comprised whole blood, sampled in connection with sensitization to the hapten diphenylcyclopropenone (DPC). The source of this sequence is a woman aged 45-60 years with alopecia areata. Some clones in this sample may be carry-over from other donors' samples. The CDR3: CASSQDTGENQETQYF. In nucleotide form, the sequence is TGTGCCAGCAGCCAAGATACAGGGGAGAACCAAGAGACCCAGTACTTC.